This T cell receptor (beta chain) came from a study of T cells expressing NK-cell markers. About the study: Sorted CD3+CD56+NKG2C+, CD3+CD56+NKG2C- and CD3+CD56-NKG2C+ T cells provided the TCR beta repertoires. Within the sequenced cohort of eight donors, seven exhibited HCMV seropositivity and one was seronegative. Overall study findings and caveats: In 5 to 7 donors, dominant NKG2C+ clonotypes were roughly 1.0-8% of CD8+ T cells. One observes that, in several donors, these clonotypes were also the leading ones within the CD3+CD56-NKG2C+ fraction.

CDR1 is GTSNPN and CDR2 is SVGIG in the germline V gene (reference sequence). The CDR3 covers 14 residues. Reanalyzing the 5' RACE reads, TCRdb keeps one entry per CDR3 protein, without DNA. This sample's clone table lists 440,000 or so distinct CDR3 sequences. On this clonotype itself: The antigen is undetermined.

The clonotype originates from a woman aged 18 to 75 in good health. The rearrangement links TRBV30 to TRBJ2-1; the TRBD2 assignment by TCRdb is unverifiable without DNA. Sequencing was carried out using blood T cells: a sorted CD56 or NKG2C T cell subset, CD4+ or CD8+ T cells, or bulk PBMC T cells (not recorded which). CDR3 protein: CAGSRASGNNEQFF.